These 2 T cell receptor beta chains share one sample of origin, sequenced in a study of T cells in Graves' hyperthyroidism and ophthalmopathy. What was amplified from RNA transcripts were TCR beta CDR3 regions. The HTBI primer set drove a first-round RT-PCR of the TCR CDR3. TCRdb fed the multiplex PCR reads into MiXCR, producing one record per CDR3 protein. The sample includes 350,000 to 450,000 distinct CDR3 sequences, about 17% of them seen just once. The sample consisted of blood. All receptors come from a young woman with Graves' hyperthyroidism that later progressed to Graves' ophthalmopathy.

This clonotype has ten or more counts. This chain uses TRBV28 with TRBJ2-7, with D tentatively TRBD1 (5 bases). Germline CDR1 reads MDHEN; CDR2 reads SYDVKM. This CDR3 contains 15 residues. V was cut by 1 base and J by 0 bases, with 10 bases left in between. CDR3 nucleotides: TGTGCCAGCAGTTTATTTGCGGACACCTCCTACGAGCAGTACTTC. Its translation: CASSLFADTSYEQYF.

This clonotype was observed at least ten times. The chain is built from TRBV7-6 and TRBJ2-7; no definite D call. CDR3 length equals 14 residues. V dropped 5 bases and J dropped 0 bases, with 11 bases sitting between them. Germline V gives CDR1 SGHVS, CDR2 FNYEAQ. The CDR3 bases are TGTGCCAGCAGCCCAGGCGTGAGCTCCTACGAGCAGTACTTC. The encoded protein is CASSPGVSSYEQYF. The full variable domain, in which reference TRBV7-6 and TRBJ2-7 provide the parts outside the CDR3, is GAGVSQSPRYKVTKRGQDVALRCDPISGHVSLYWYRQALGQGPEFLTYFNYEAQQDKSGLPNDRFSAERPEGSISTLTIQRTEQRDSAMYRCASSPGVSSYEQYFGPGTRLTVT.